This T cell receptor (beta chain) was captured in a study of T cell responses to AZD1222 COVID-19 vaccine. Overall study findings and caveats: Nearly half of unique spike-specific TCRs reportedly avoided B.1.351 and B.1.1.7 mutated regions. Clonal diversity may have been underestimated in mostly white British donors. Breadth and depth of Spike-specific TCRs rose after two AZD1222 doses.

CDR3 length equals 13 residues. Between the trimmed V and J ends, which lost 7 bases and 3 bases, there was a span of 12 bases. The germline V gene encodes CDR1 MDHEN and CDR2 SYDVKM. Using immunoSEQ multiplex PCR, the repertoire was profiled, and TCRdb retains in-frame clones only, with some absent. This table has about 140,000 clones, approximately 90% appearing once. This clone was observed once. Its antigen is as yet unknown. The V and J genes are TRBV28 and TRBJ1-2, with D perhaps matching TRBD1 (6 bases). This receptor was obtained from an adult in good health. Sequenced material: peripheral blood, taken on day 0 of AZD1222 vaccination. As DNA, the CDR3 is TGTGCCAGCATCGGGGGGCCTGACTATGGCTACACCTTC. It encodes CASIGGPDYGYTF.